A selection of T cell receptor beta chains follows, all from one sample in a study of T cell responses to AZD1222 COVID-19 vaccine. The assay was immunoSEQ multiplex PCR, and TCRdb's table has in-frame clones only and misses some. The sample contains roughly 99,000 clones, just over 90% of which appear only once. The specimen was peripheral blood, collected 28 days after the second AZD1222 dose. The receptors shown here come from an adult who received the AZD1222 COVID-19 vaccine. Each CDR3 is given with its conserved first and last residue.

J,V,CDR3
TRBJ2-7,TRBV6-6,CASSYSRVSDEQYF
TRBJ2-3,TRBV4-3,CASSQDLISGTDTDTQYF
TRBJ1-5,TRBV2,CASSIFGLLQGPQHF
TRBJ1-1,TRBV20-1,CSASSVTGGPNTEAFF
TRBJ2-7,TRBV5-8,CASSLGRRKDF
TRBJ1-1,TRBV28,CASTQGYTEAFF
TRBJ1-5,TRBV11-2,CASSLEGGPNQPQHF
TRBJ2-7,TRBV7-9,CASSSTRGSYEQYF
TRBJ2-5,TRBV5-5,CASSLAQETQYF
TRBJ2-3,TRBV3-1/TRBV3-2,CASSQFGTAGVAADTQYF
TRBJ2-1,TRBV29-1,CSVRGGADEQFF
TRBJ2-3,TRBV7-9,CASSSHWDKVDTQYF
TRBJ2-2,TRBV28,CASSLGDRGAGELFF
TRBJ1-2,TRBV5-1,CASSQTGQGVGGYTF
TRBJ2-5,TRBV20-1,CSASWETQYF
TRBJ1-2,TRBV28,CATGTAPNYGYTF
TRBJ1-5,TRBV12-3/TRBV12-4,CASRQTGGQPQHF
TRBJ2-2,TRBV7-8,CASSLIEATGELFF